This is a list of T cell receptor beta chains from one sample in a study of T-cell reconstitution after alpha-beta-depleted transplantation in children. TCRdb independently ran MiXCR on the PCR reads; one entry per CDR3 protein. This sample carries some 450,000 distinct CDR3 sequences, approximately 42% of them seen once, and the ten largest clones take approximately 30%. The specimen was PBMCs, collected before TCRalphabeta/CD19-depleted stem cell transplant. Receptors were obtained from a girl aged 2-10 years with aplastic anemia, due to receive a stem cell transplant. Both conserved end residues are part of each CDR3. A D gene is named only where the DNA matches it firmly. Size is omitted from some rows. Given values are once, few, many or a class for expanded clones.

J gene | clone size | D gene | V gene | CDR3 DNA | CDR3 protein
TRBJ2-2 | few | TRBD2 | TRBV12-5 | TGTGCTAGTGGTTCCTCTAGCGGGCCGAACACCGGGGAGCTGTTTTTT | CASGSSSGPNTGELFF
TRBJ2-3 | . | TRBD2 | TRBV12-3/TRBV12-4 | TGTGCCAGCAGAGCCCCTAGCGGGAGGGCCACAGATACGCAGTATTTT | CASRAPSGRATDTQYF
TRBJ1-1 | many | . | TRBV27 | TGTGCCAGCAGCCGGGGGACATTGAGGGCTGAAGCTTTCTTT | CASSRGTLRAEAFF
TRBJ2-4 | . | TRBD2 | TRBV12-3/TRBV12-4 | TGTGCCAGCAGTTTATCGAGCGGGGTGGCCAAAAACATTCAGTACTTC | CASSLSSGVAKNIQYF
TRBJ2-3 | few | TRBD2 | TRBV10-3 | TGTGCCATCAGTTCCGCTCCTGGACTAGACCTCACAGATACGCAGTATTTT | CAISSAPGLDLTDTQYF
TRBJ2-7 | . | . | TRBV12-3/TRBV12-4 | TGTGCCAGCAGTTTACAGGGGATTAAGCAGTACTTC | CASSLQGIKQYF
TRBJ1-5 | once | . | TRBV23-1 | TGCGCCAGCAGTCTTCGGGCAGGGAAAGTCAATCAGCCCCAGCATTTT | CASSLRAGKVNQPQHF
TRBJ2-3 | . | . | TRBV7-2 | TGTGCCAGCAGCTTTGGTAGCGGTCCAGGAGATACGCAGTATTTT | CASSFGSGPGDTQYF
TRBJ2-7 | . | TRBD1 | TRBV15 | TGTGCCACCAGCAGAGCTCGAGGACAGGGAGACTACGAGCAGTACTTC | CATSRARGQGDYEQYF
TRBJ2-7 | . | . | TRBV20-1 | TGCAGTGCTAGAGTGGGCCAGGGGATTCACGAGCAGTACTTC | CSARVGQGIHEQYF
TRBJ1-1 | many | . | TRBV2 | TGTGCCAGCAGCCGGGACTGGGGGAACACTGAAGCTTTCTTT | CASSRDWGNTEAFF
TRBJ1-1 | . | . | TRBV18 | TGTGCCAGCTCACCGCAGGGTCCTTCCTCTGAAGCTTTCTTT | CASSPQGPSSEAFF
TRBJ2-7 | . | . | TRBV20-1 | TGCAGTGCTCAGGGAGCCGGCCGGTACGAGCAGTACTTC | CSAQGAGRYEQYF
TRBJ2-3 | . | TRBD2 | TRBV15 | TGTGCCACCAGCAGTCTCTCTAGCGGGAAAAGGGATACGCAGTATTTT | CATSSLSSGKRDTQYF
TRBJ1-5 | once | . | TRBV5-1 | TGCGCCAGCAGCCCGGAAGGGGGGAATAGCAATCAGCCCCAGCATTTT | CASSPEGGNSNQPQHF
TRBJ2-1 | few | TRBD2 | TRBV6-1 | TGTGCCAGCAGTGAAAGGTTGACTAGCGGGACCACCTACAATGAGCAGTTCTTC | CASSERLTSGTTYNEQFF
TRBJ2-7 | few | . | TRBV7-2 | TGTGCCAGCAGCTTAGCCGAAACAGGGCCCTACGAGCAGTACTTC | CASSLAETGPYEQYF
TRBJ2-1 | few | TRBD2 | TRBV7-3 | TGTGCCAGCAGCTTAATTGGGACTAGCGGGATCCATGAGCAGTTCTTC | CASSLIGTSGIHEQFF
TRBJ1-1 | . | . | TRBV20-1 | TGCAGTGCTAGAGGGGGGAGTCAGAACACTGAAGCTTTCTTT | CSARGGSQNTEAFF
TRBJ1-4 | . | . | TRBV20-1 | TGCAGTGCTCAACAGGGAACTAATGAAAAACTGTTTTTT | CSAQQGTNEKLFF
TRBJ2-4 | . | . | TRBV16 | TGTGCCAGCAGCCAATCGTGGGTAAACATTCAGTACTTC | CASSQSWVNIQYF
TRBJ2-1 | . | . | TRBV15 | TGTGCCACCAGCAGAGGACTAGAAGAGGTTGAGCAGTTCTTC | CATSRGLEEVEQFF
TRBJ2-5 | many | . | TRBV12-3/TRBV12-4 | TGTGCCAGCAGCCAGCAGCCAGGATGGGAGACCCAGTACTTC | CASSQQPGWETQYF
TRBJ2-5 | . | TRBD2 | TRBV5-8 | TGTGCCAGCAGCTTGAGCGGGAGGGCGGACTTC | CASSLSGRADF
TRBJ2-7 | . | . | TRBV5-1 | TGCGCCAGCAGCTTGGTGGCGGCCGAGCAGTACTTC | CASSLVAAEQYF
TRBJ2-5 | many | . | TRBV29-1 | TGCAGCGTTGAATTCTGGGGTATGGCCCAGTACTTC | CSVEFWGMAQYF
TRBJ2-7 | few | TRBD2 | TRBV12-3/TRBV12-4 | TGTGCCAGCAGGTATACCGGGACTAGTCACGAGCAGTACTTC | CASRYTGTSHEQYF
TRBJ2-1 | many | . | TRBV4-3 | TGCGCCAGCAGCCAAGATAGGTATGAAGCGGTTGAGCAGTTCTTC | CASSQDRYEAVEQFF
TRBJ2-1 | many | TRBD1 | TRBV20-1 | TGCAGTGCTGCTCCGTGGGGACAGGGGGCTTTCAACAATGAGCAGTTCTTC | CSAAPWGQGAFNNEQFF
TRBJ2-5 | few | . | TRBV20-1 | TGCAGTGCTAAATATGGACCGCAAGAGACCCAGTACTTC | CSAKYGPQETQYF
TRBJ2-1 | few | . | TRBV6-1 | TGTGCCAGCAGTGAAGCAGCGGGTCCACAACCGGGGGAGCAGTTCTTC | CASSEAAGPQPGEQFF
TRBJ2-1 | . | TRBD2 | TRBV20-1 | TGCAGTGCTCGGGTCATAGCGGGAGTCTACAATGAGCAGTTCTTC | CSARVIAGVYNEQFF
TRBJ2-3 | . | TRBD2 | TRBV20-1 | TGCAGTGCTATTTGGGGAGGGCGGCAGTATTTT | CSAIWGGRQYF
TRBJ2-3 | . | . | TRBV7-2 | TGTGCCAGCAGCTTAAAGGCGGGCGGGTACCATACGCAGTATTTT | CASSLKAGGYHTQYF
TRBJ2-5 | . | TRBD1 | TRBV15 | TGTGCCACCAGCAGTTGGGCAGGGGGCAACGGAGAGACCCAGTACTTC | CATSSWAGGNGETQYF
TRBJ2-5 | . | . | TRBV6-2/TRBV6-3 | TGTGCCAGCACCAGGACGGGTGTAGGGGAGACCCAGTACTTC | CASTRTGVGETQYF
TRBJ2-7 | . | . | TRBV20-1 | TGCAGTGCTAGAATCGGAGGGTACGAGCAGTACTTC | CSARIGGYEQYF
TRBJ1-5 | many | . | TRBV7-4 | TGTGCCAGCAGCCCCCCCTACAGGTATCAGCCCCAGCATTTT | CASSPPYRYQPQHF
TRBJ2-5 | few | TRBD1 | TRBV7-2 | TGTGCCAGCAGTAGACAGGGAGAAGGCGAGACCCAGTACTTC | CASSRQGEGETQYF
TRBJ2-3 | few | . | TRBV20-1 | TGCAGTGCTCCGATGAAAGGAACAGATACGCAGTATTTT | CSAPMKGTDTQYF
TRBJ2-2 | few | . | TRBV6-1 | TGTGCCAGCAGCCCCTCGTCGTATGCGGCAAACACCGGGGAGCTGTTTTTT | CASSPSSYAANTGELFF
TRBJ2-3 | many | TRBD1 | TRBV10-3 | TGTGCCATCAGTGAGTCGGGACAGACAACAGATACGCAGTATTTT | CAISESGQTTDTQYF
TRBJ2-1 | few | . | TRBV4-2 | TGTGCCAGCAGCCAGAGCCAGGGGAACTCCTACAATGAGCAGTTCTTC | CASSQSQGNSYNEQFF
TRBJ1-5 | few | . | TRBV6-2/TRBV6-3 | TGTGCCAGCAGTTACTCCCTCGCGATTCAGCCCCAGCATTTT | CASSYSLAIQPQHF
TRBJ1-1 | . | TRBD1 | TRBV18 | TGTGCCAGCTCACCGGACAGGGGGCCTACTGAAGCTTTCTTT | CASSPDRGPTEAFF
TRBJ2-7 | . | . | TRBV7-9 | TGTGCCAGCAGTTGGGTTGGGGGCGAGCAGTACTTC | CASSWVGGEQYF
TRBJ1-1 | few | . | TRBV4-1 | TGCGCCAGCAGCCAAGGGGCGGGGTATGCCGAAGCTTTCTTT | CASSQGAGYAEAFF
TRBJ1-4 | few | . | TRBV5-1 | TGCGCCAGCAGCTTGAACGCTGCAACTAATGAAAAACTGTTTTTT | CASSLNAATNEKLFF
TRBJ2-5 | few | . | TRBV12-3/TRBV12-4 | TGTGCCAGCAGTTCACCTTTGGGGACCCAGTACTTC | CASSSPLGTQYF
TRBJ1-3 | . | . | TRBV6-6 | TGTGCCAGCAGCACGCCAAACACCATATATTTT | CASSTPNTIYF
TRBJ2-5 | few | . | TRBV7-9 | TGTGCCAGCAGCTCCGCCGGGGCTCAGGGGGAGACCCAGTACTTC | CASSSAGAQGETQYF
TRBJ2-2 | . | . | TRBV2 | TGTGCCAGGGACGGGACCCACACCGGGGAGCTGTTTTTT | CARDGTHTGELFF
TRBJ1-2 | . | . | TRBV28 | TGTGCCAGCAGTTCGTACTCGACAGGAGGGATCGATGGCTACACCTTC | CASSSYSTGGIDGYTF
TRBJ1-2 | few | TRBD1 | TRBV6-1 | TGTGCCAGCACCAGGCACAGGGGGCTCAATGGCTACACCTTC | CASTRHRGLNGYTF
TRBJ2-5 | . | TRBD2 | TRBV5-1 | TGCGCCAGCAGCCGGACTAGCGGAGACTTCCAAGAGACCCAGTACTTC | CASSRTSGDFQETQYF
TRBJ2-5 | . | TRBD1 | TRBV5-6 | TGTGCCAGCAGCGGATTTAACAGGGGAGAGACCCAGTACTTC | CASSGFNRGETQYF
TRBJ2-1 | . | TRBD2 | TRBV4-1 | TGCGCCAGCAGCCAACCGGGACTAGCGGACAATGAGCAGTTCTTC | CASSQPGLADNEQFF
TRBJ2-7 | . | TRBD1 | TRBV6-1 | TGTGCCAGCAGGACAGGGGGATTCTCCTACGAGCAGTACTTC | CASRTGGFSYEQYF
TRBJ1-5 | few | . | TRBV6-1 | TGTGCCAGCAGTCTTGACAGTGGTTATCAGCCCCAGCATTTT | CASSLDSGYQPQHF